Following are 2 T cell receptor beta chains from one sample sequenced in a study of blood T cell repertoires in COVID-19. Profiled with immunoSEQ multiplex PCR; TCRdb holds only in-frame clones, not every one. The table has over 120,000 clones, 70% to 90% seen once. Material for sequencing was peripheral blood. The receptors originated from a man in his 70s with acute or convalescent COVID-19.

The chain is built from TRBV30 and TRBJ1-3; perhaps TRBD1 as D (5 bases). V lost 3 bases to trimming and J lost 0 bases, with 12 bases between them. The CDR3 consists of 15 residues. The germline V gene encodes CDR1 GTSNPN and CDR2 SVGIG (reference sequence). CDR3 bases: TGTGCCTGGAGCCAGGGACTCAGCTCTGGAAACACCATATATTTT. Translation: CAWSQGLSSGNTIYF.

This chain uses TRBV5-1 with TRBJ1-1; the match to TRBD1 covers 7 bases. Trimming took 4 bases from V and 1 from J; bases not matched to a gene: 7. Looked up from germline, CDR1 is SGHRS and CDR2 is YFSETQ. The CDR3 consists of 15 residues. CDR3 residues: CASSGRQGPNTEAFF. CDR3 bases: TGCGCCAGCAGCGGGAGACAGGGCCCGAACACTGAAGCTTTCTTT.